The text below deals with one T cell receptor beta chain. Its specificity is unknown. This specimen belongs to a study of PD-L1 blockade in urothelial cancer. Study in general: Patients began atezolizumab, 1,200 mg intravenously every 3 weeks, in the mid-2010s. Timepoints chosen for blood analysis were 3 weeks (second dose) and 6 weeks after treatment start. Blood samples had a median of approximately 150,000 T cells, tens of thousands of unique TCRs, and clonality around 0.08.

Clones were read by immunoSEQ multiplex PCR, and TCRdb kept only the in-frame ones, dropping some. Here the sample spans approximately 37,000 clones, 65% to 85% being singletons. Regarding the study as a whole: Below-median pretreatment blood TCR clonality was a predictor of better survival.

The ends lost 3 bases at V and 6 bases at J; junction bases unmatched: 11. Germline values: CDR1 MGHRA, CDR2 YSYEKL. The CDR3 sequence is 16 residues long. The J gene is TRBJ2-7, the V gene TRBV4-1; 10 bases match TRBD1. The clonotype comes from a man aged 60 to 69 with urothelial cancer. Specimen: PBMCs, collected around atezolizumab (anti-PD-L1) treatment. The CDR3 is CASSHKFGTGAAEQYF. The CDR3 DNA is TGCGCCAGCAGCCACAAATTCGGGACAGGGGCCGCCGAGCAGTACTTC.